This T cell receptor (beta chain) emerged from a study of cytomegalovirus exposure and HLA in healthy donors. 60 Vbeta and 13 Jbeta primers were used in PCR. Assay: immunoSEQ multiplex PCR; the TCRdb copy retains only in-frame clones and omits some. The sample holds 90,000 to 150,000 clones; approximately 80% are singletons and the top ten take around 3.5%. Broader study findings: Within an earlier analysis, most TCR beta V segments proved productive either about 90% or about 30% of the time. Presence/absence analyses rested on an assumption that sequencing depth was roughly uniform across donors.

As concerns this clone: Its specificity is not known. The sample contains more than one DNA sequence encoding this CDR3.

Germline CDR1 is KGHSH and CDR2 is LQKENI. V lost 3 bases, J lost 5 bases, and 0 bases stayed unmatched. The CDR3 runs 13 residues. Sequencing was done on a sample of PBMCs. The genes are TRBV18 and TRBJ2-7; 11 bases are a match to TRBD1. The source is a human donor in good health. The CDR3 loop is CASSPGQGDEQYF. CDR3 nucleotides: TGTGCCAGCTCACCGGGACAGGGGGACGAGCAGTACTTC.